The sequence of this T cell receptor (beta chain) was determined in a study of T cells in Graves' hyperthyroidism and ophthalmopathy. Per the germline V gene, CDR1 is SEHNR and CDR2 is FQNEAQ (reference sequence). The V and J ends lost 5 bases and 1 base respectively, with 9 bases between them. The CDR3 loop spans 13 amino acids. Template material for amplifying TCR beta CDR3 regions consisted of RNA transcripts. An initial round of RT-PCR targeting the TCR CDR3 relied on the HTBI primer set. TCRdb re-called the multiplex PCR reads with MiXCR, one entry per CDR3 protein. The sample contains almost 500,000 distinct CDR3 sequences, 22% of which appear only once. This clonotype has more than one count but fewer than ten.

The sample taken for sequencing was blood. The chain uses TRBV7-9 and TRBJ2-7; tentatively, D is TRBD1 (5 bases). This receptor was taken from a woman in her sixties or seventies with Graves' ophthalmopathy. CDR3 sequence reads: CASSLRQSYEQYF. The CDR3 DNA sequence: TGTGCCAGCAGCCTCCGACAGTCCTACGAGCAGTACTTC.